One sample yielded the 6 T cell receptor beta chains listed below, sequenced in a study of blood T cells in healthy people across ages (dated by TCRdb to about 2015). Receptor amplification or capture employed 5' RACE. For sequencing, an Illumina HiSeq 2500 was employed. A second PCR of about 6 to 11 cycles was performed with a sample-barcoded 5' primer and a J-beta primer mix. In TCRdb, the public reads were trimmed at Q25 with fastp and aligned with MiXCR, with productive beta chains retained. Each entry merges the rows of one CDR3 protein and shows their most common DNA and genes. The sample table lists around 1.5 million distinct CDR3 sequences, 59% of them with a count of one. The ten largest clones represent over 5% of the sample. The sequenced material came from blood. These receptors all come from a young man in good health.

Concerning this clonotype itself: A junction end diverges from the germline sequence, so it may reflect a read error. The chain couples TRBV4-1 to TRBJ2-7, with 10 positions matching TRBD1. The CDR3 is 15 residues long. Germline-derived CDR1 and CDR2 are MGHRA and YSYEKL. The CDR3 region is CASTKQGTGAYGQYF. The CDR3 bases are TGCGCCAGCACCAAACAGGGGACAGGGGCCTACGGGCAGTACTTC.

This chain joins TRBV12-3 or TRBV12-4 and TRBJ2-1; possible D gene TRBD1, 6 bases. Trimming left V 5 bases short and J 14 bases short, with 25 bases between. The CDR3 spans 15 residues. In DNA, the CDR3 is TGTGCCAGCAGTCCACCCCGCGACAGGACCGGTGGGGAGTTCTTC. Translated, it gives CASSPPRDRTGGEFF.

CDR3 in amino acids: CASSFSPDHEQYF. The CDR3, as DNA: TGCGCCAGCAGCTTTAGTCCGGATCACGAGCAGTACTTC. This rearrangement joins TRBV5-1 to TRBJ2-7; D remains ambiguous. Germline-derived CDR1 and CDR2 are SGHRS and YFSETQ. V lost 2 bases, J lost 5 bases, and 11 bases lay in between. The CDR3 has 13 residues.

This clonotype was counted a few times. CDR3 protein: CASRPTGFRETQYF. CDR3 in DNA: TGTGCCAGCAGGCCAACAGGTTTTCGAGAGACCCAGTACTTC. This chain joins TRBV6-1 and TRBJ2-5; D is perhaps TRBD1 (5 bases). The germline CDR1 and CDR2 sequences are MNHNS and SASEGT. V dropped 6 bases and J dropped 4 bases, with 15 bases sitting between them. The CDR3 consists of 14 residues.

There are a few counts of this clonotype. The chain has TRBV29-1 and TRBJ1-2; no clear D gene. CDR3 length: 12 amino acids. Trimming pared 0 bases from V and 1 base from J, leaving 3 bases between. Looked up from germline, CDR1 is SQVTM and CDR2 is ANQGSEA. The CDR3 loop is CSVEDGNYGYTF. Written as DNA, the CDR3 is TGCAGCGTTGAAGACGGTAACTATGGCTACACCTTC.

This sequence joins TRBV20-1 and TRBJ2-1, with unresolved D. The CDR3 extends over 13 amino acids. V gave up 3 bases and J gave up 2 bases, with 8 bases separating them. In germline, CDR1 is DFQATT, CDR2 SNEGSKA (reference sequence). The CDR3 coding sequence is TGCAGTGCTAGCCGGGTAGCCTACAATGAGCAGTTCTTC. Protein product: CSASRVAYNEQFF.